This T cell receptor (beta chain) was sequenced in a study of T cells in Graves' hyperthyroidism and ophthalmopathy. Notes on the study in general: Median prediction lead before ophthalmopathy onset was around seven months with the model.

The study defined stable Graves' hyperthyroidism as no ophthalmopathy progression within 18 months. Lactation, pregnancy, other autoimmune disease or uncontrolled infection led to exclusion of patients. Thyroid ultrasound and orbital computed tomography, with clinical symptoms and serum thyroxine and TRAb, informed diagnoses. This CDR3 contains 18 residues. V was cut by 1 base and J by 8 bases, with 21 bases left in between. Per germline, CDR1 SEHNR and CDR2 FQNEAQ (reference sequence). This clonotype was seen only a few times. Its antigen is still unknown. Amplification yielded TCR beta CDR3 regions, with RNA transcripts as the source. HTBI primers were employed in a first-round RT-PCR of the TCR CDR3. TCRdb recomputed calls from the multiplex PCR reads with MiXCR, one row per CDR3 protein. The table lists about 360,000 distinct CDR3 sequences, 13% of them singletons, with 9.2% in the top ten.

This chain connects TRBV7-9 to TRBJ1-6; D not resolved. The sequencing sample was made of blood. The clonotype was recovered from a woman under 30 with Graves' hyperthyroidism. This CDR3 reads CASSLGPPGSGQDSPLHF. CDR3 nucleotides: TGTGCCAGCAGCTTAGGCCCGCCCGGGTCAGGCCAAGATTCACCCCTCCACTTT.